This TCR beta chain originates from a study of T-cell reconstitution after alpha-beta-depleted transplantation in children. Using unique molecular identifiers, the investigators prepared the TCRbeta library. TCRdb passed the PCR reads through MiXCR, listing each CDR3 protein once. This table has some 280,000 distinct CDR3 sequences, nearly 10% appearing once. This clonotype has more than one count but fewer than ten. Germline CDR1 SNHLY, CDR2 FYNNEI. The CDR3 loop spans 13 amino acids. V shed 3 bases and J shed 4 bases, with 9 bases lying between them. The rearrangement uses TRBV2 and TRBJ1-2; D gene uncertain. Sequenced here: PBMCs from the stem cell graft donor, sampled from the stem cell graft. The clonotype comes from a human donor who donated a stem cell graft to a child with SCID. The DNA of the CDR3 is TGTGCCAGCAGTGATCCAGCCTCCTATGGCTACACCTTC. Protein product: CASSDPASYGYTF.